This entry features one TCR beta chain sequence. TCRdb keeps only in-frame clones here, not all; method: immunoSEQ multiplex PCR. The table lists tens of thousands of clones, roughly 92% of them singletons. This sample is part of a study of T cell changes during pregnancy in multiple sclerosis. This receptor was taken from a female donor with multiple sclerosis, enrolled in a pregnancy study. This specimen was peripheral blood, taken in the first trimester of pregnancy.

CDR3 in DNA: TGTGCCAGCAGCGTAACGGGACTAGCGGGCGGATGGAACACCGGGGAGCTGTTTTTT. It translates to CASSVTGLAGGWNTGELFF. This rearrangement joins TRBV9 to TRBJ2-2; TRBD2 matches at 12 bases. Germline CDR1 SGDLS, CDR2 YYNGEE. Trimming cost V 1 base and J 1 base; bases outside gene matches: 8. The CDR3 runs 19 residues.